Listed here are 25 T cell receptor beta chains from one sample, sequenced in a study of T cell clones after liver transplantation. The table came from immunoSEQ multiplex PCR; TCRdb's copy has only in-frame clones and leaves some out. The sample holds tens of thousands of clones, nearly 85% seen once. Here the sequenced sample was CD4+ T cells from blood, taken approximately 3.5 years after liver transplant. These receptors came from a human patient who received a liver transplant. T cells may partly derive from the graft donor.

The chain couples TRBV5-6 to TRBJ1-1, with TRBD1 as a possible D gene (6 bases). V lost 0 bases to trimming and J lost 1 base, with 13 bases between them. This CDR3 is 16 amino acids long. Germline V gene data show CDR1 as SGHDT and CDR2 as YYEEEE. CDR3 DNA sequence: TGTGCCAGCAGCTTGGGAGGAGGGGGGTGGAACACTGAAGCTTTCTTT. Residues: CASSLGGGGWNTEAFF.

In DNA form, the CDR3 reads TGTGCCAGCAGTTCCCCCGCCCTGGGGAATGAGCAGTTCTTC. It yields the protein CASSSPALGNEQFF. The chain carries TRBV28 and TRBJ2-1; no definite D call. This CDR3 contains 14 residues. In germline, CDR1 is MDHEN, CDR2 SYDVKM. Trimming cost V 4 bases and J 7 bases, with 14 bases left between them. Together with reference TRBV28 and TRBJ2-1, the CDR3 gives the full variable domain: DVKVTQSSRYLVKRTGEKVFLECVQDMDHENMFWYRQDPGLGLRLIYFSYDVKMKEKGDIPEGYSVSREKKERFSLILESASTNQTSMYLCASSSPALGNEQFFGPGTRLTVL.

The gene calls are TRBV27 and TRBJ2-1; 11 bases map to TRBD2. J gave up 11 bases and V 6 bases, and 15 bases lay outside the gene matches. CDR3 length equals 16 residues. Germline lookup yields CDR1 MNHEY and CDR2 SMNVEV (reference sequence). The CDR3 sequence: CASSSQIGGLAVKQFF. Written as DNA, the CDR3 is TGTGCCAGCAGCTCTCAAATAGGGGGACTAGCGGTGAAGCAGTTCTTC.

CDR3 sequence: CASSLTSGSNTGELFF. The CDR3 DNA is TGCGCCAGCAGCTTAACTAGCGGATCGAACACCGGGGAGCTGTTTTTT. V and J are TRBV5-1 and TRBJ2-2, with TRBD2 identical over 8 bases. Trimming took 2 bases from V and 0 from J; bases not matched to a gene: 3. This CDR3 has 16 residues. CDR1 is SGHRS, CDR2 YFSETQ, per germline.

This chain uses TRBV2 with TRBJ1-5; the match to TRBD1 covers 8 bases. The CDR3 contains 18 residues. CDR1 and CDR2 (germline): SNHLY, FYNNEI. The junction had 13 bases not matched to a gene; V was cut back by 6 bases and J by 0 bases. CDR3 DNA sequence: TGTGCCAGCAGCGCCGGACAGGGCCGAGGTTATAGCAATCAGCCCCAGCATTTT. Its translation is CASSAGQGRGYSNQPQHF.

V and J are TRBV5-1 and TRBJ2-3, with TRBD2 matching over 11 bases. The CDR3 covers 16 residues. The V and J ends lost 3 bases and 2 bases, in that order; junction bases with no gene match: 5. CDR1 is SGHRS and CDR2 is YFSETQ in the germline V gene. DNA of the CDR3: TGCGCCAGCAGCTGGGGGACTAGCGGTATCACAGATACGCAGTATTTT. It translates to CASSWGTSGITDTQYF.

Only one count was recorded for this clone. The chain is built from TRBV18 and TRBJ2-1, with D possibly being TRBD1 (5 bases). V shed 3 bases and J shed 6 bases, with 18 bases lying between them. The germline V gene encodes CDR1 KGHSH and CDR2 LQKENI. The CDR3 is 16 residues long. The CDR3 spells CASSPSGQGRGNEQFF. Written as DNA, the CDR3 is TGTGCCAGCTCACCCTCAGGGCAGGGAAGGGGCAATGAGCAGTTCTTC. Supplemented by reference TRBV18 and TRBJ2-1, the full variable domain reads NAGVMQNPRHLVRRRGQEARLRCSPMKGHSHVYWYRQLPEEGLKFMVYLQKENIIDESGMPKERFSAEFPKEGPSILRIQQVVRGDSAAYFCASSPSGQGRGNEQFFGPGTRLTVL.

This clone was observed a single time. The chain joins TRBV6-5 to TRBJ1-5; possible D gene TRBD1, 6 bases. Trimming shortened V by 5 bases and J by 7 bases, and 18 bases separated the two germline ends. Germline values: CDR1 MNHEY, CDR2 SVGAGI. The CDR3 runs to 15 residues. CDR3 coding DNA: TGTGCCAGCAGTAGCAGGGACACGTTGGGACAGCCCCAGCATTTT. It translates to CASSSRDTLGQPQHF.

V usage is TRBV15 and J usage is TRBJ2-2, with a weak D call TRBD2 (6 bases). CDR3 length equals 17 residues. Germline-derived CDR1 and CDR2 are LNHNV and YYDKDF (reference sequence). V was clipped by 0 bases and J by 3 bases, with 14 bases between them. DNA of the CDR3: TGTGCCACCAGCAGAGATAGGATAGCGGTTCACACCGGGGAGCTGTTTTTT. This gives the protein CATSRDRIAVHTGELFF.

Here the CDR3 reads CASSKAIGKGANGANVLTF. CDR3 bases: TGTGCCAGCAGCAAAGCTATCGGAAAGGGGGCAAATGGGGCCAACGTCCTGACTTTC. The V call is TRBV21-1, the J call TRBJ2-6; TRBD1 reflects the table's D call only, with no check against the DNA. TRBV21-1 is reported as a pseudogene. The CDR3 contains 19 residues.

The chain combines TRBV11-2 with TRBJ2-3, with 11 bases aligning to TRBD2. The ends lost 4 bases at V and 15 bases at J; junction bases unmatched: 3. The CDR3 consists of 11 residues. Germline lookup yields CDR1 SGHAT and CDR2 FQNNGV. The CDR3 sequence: CASSSGTSGYF. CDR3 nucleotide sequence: TGTGCCAGCAGCTCCGGGACTAGCGGTTATTTT.

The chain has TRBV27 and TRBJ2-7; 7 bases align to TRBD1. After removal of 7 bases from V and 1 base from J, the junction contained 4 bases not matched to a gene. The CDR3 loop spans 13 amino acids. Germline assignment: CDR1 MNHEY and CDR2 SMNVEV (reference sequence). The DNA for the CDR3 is TGTGCCAGCAAGCAGGGGGTGTCCTACGAGCAGTACTTC. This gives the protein CASKQGVSYEQYF.

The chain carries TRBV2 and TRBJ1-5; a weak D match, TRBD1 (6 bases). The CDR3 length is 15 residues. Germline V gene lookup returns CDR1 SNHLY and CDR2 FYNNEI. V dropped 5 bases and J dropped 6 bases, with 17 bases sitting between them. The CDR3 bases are TGTGCCAGCAGTCGACAGGAATTAGAGGGTCAGCCCCAGCATTTT. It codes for CASSRQELEGQPQHF.

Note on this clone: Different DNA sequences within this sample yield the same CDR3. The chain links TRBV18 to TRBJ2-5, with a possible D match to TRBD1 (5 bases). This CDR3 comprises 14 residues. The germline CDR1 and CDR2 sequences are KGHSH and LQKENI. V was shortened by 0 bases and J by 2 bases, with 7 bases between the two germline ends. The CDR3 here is CASSPPTAQETQYF. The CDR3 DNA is TGTGCCAGCTCACCACCGACAGCGCAAGAGACCCAGTACTTC.

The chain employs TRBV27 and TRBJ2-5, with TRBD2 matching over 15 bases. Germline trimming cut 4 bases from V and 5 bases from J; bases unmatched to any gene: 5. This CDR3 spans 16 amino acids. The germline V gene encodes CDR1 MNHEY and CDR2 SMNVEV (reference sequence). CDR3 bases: TGTGCCAGCAGTTCGGGACTAGCGGGAGGAAGGGAGACCCAGTACTTC. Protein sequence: CASSSGLAGGRETQYF.

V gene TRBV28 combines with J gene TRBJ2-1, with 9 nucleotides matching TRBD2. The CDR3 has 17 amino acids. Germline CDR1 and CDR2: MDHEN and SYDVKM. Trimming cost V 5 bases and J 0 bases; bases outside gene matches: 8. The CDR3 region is CASSPVAGAISYNEQFF. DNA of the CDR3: TGTGCCAGCAGTCCTGTAGCGGGAGCGATCTCCTACAATGAGCAGTTCTTC.

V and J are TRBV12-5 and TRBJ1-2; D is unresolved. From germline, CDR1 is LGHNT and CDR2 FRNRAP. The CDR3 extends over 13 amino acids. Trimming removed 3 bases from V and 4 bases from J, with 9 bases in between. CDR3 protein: CASGFEGIYGYTF. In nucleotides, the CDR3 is TGTGCTAGTGGTTTTGAAGGGATCTATGGCTACACCTTC.

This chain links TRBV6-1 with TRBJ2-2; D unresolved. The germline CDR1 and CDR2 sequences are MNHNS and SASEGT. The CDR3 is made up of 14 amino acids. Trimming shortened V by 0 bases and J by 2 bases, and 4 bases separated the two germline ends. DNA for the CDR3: TGTGCCAGCAGTGAAGCAGTCAACACCGGGGAGCTGTTTTTT. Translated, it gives CASSEAVNTGELFF.

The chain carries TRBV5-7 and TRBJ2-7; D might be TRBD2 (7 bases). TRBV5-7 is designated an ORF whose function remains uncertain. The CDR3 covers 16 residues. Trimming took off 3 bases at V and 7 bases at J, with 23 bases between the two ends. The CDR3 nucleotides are TGTGCCAGCAGCTGTATACTACAGCGGGATAGGGGGGAGCAGTACTTC. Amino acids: CASSCILQRDRGEQYF.

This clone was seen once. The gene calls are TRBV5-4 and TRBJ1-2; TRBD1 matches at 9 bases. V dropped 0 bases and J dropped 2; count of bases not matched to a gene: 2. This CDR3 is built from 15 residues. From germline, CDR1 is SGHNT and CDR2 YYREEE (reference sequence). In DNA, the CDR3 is TGTGCCAGCAGCTTGGCCGGGACAGGGAACTATGGCTACACCTTC. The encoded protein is CASSLAGTGNYGYTF.

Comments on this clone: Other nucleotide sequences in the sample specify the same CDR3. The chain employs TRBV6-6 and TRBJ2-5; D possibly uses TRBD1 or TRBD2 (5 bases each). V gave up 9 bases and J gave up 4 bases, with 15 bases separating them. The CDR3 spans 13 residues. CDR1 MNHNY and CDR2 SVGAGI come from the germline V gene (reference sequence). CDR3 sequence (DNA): TGTGCCAGTACGGGACCCCTAGGAGAGACCCAGTACTTC. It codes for CASTGPLGETQYF.

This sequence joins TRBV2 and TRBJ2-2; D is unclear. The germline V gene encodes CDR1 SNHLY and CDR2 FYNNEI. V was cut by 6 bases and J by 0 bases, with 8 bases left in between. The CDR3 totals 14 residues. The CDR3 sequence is CASRKNSNTGELFF. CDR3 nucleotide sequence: TGTGCCAGCAGAAAGAATTCGAACACCGGGGAGCTGTTTTTT.

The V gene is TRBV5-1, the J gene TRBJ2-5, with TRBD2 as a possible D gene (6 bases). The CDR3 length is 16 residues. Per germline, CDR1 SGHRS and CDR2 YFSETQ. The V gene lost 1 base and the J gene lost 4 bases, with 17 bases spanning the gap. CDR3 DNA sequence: TGCGCCAGCAGCTTGTCGGGAGCTGGTGGGGGAGAGACCCAGTACTTC. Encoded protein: CASSLSGAGGGETQYF.

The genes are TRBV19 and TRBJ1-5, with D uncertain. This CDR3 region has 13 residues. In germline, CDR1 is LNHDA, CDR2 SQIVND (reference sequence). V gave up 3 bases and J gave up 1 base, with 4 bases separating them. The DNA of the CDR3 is TGTGCCAGTAGTATGGGCAGCAATCAGCCCCAGCATTTT. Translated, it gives CASSMGSNQPQHF. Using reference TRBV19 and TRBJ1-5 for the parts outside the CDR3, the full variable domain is DGGITQSPKYLFRKEGQNVTLSCEQNLNHDAMYWYRQDPGQGLRLIYYSQIVNDFQKGDIAEGYSVSREKKESFPLTVTSAQKNPTAFYLCASSMGSNQPQHFGDGTRLSIL.

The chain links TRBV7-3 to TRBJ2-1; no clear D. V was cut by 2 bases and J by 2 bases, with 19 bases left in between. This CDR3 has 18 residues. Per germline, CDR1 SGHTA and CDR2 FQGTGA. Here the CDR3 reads CASSLRAIESAPYNEQFF. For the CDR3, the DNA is TGTGCCAGCAGCTTACGGGCCATTGAGTCCGCTCCCTACAATGAGCAGTTCTTC.